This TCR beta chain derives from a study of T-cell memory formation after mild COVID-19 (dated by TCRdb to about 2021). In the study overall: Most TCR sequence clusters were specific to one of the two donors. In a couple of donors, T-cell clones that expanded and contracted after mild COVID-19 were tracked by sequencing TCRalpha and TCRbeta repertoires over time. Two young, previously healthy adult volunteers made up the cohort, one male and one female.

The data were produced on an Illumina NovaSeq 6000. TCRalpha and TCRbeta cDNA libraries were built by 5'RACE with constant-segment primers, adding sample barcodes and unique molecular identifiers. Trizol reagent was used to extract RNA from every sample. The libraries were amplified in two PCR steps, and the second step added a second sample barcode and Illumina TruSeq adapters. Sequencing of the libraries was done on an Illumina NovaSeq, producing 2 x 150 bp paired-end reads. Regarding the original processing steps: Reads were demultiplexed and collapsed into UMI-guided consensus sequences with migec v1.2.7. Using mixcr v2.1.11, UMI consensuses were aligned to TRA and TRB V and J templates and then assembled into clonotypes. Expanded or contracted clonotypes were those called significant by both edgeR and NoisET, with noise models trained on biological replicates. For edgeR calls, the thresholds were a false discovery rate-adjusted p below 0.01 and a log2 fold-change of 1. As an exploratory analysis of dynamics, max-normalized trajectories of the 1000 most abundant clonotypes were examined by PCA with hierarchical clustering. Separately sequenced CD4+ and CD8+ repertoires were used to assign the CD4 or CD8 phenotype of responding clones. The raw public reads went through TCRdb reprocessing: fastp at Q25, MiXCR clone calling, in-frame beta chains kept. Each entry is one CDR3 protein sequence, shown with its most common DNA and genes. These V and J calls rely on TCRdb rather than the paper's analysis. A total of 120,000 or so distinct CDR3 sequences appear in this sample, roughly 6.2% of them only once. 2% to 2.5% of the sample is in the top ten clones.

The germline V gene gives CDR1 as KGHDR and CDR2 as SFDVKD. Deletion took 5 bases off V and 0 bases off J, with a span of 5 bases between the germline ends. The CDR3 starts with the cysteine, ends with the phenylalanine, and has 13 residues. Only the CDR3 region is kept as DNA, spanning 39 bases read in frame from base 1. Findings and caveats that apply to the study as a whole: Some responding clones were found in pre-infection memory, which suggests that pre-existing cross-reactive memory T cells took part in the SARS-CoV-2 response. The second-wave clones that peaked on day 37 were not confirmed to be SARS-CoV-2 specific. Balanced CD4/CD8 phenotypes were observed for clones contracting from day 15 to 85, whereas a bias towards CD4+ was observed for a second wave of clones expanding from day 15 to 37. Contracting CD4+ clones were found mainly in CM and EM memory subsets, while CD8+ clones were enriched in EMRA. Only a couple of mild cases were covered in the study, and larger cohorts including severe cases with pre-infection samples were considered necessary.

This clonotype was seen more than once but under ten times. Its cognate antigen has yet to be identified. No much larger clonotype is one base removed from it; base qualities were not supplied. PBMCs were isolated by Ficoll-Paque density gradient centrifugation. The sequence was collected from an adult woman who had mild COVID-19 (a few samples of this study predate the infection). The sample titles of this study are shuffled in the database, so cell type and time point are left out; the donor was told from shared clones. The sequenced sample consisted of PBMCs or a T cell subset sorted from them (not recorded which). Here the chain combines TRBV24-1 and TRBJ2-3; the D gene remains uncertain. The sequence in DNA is TGTGCCACCAGTGCTGCTAGCACAGATACGCAGTATTTT. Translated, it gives CATSAASTDTQYF.